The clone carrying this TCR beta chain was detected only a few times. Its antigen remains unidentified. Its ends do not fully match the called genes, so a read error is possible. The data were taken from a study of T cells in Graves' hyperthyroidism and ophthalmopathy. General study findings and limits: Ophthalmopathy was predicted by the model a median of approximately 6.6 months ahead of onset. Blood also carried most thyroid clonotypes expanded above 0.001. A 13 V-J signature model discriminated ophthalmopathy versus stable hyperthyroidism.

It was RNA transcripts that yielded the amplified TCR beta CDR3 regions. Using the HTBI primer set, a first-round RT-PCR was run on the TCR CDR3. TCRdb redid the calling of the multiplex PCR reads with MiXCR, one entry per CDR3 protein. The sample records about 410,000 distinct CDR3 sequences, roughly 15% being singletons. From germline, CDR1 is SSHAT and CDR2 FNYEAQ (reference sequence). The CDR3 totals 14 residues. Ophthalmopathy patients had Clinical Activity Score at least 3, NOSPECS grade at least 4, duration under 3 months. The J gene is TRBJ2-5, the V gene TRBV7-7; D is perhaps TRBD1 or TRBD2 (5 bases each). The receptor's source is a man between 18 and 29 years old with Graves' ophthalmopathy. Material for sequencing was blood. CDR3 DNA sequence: TGTGCTAGCAGCTTAGACGGGACGGAAGAGACCCAGTACTTC. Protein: CASSLDGTEETQYF.